These 9 T cell receptor beta chains originate from one sample sequenced in a study of vaccination effects on CD4 cells after COVID-19. Sequencing used immunoSEQ multiplex PCR; TCRdb keeps in-frame clones, though not all of them. The table lists about 31,000 clones, roughly 80% of them singletons. These receptors are not linked to any known antigen. Using viral peptide pools, the ViraFEST assay grew out antigen-specific CD4+ T cells prior to sequencing. Around day 10 of culture, CD4+ T cells were separated out. Every participant took two doses of the BNT162b2 or mRNA-1273 vaccine. The specimen was CD4+ T cells from PBMCs cultured with SARS-CoV-2 spike peptides, collected after COVID-19 vaccination. The receptors were gathered from a human donor who received a COVID-19 vaccine. Some clones in this sample may be carry-over from other donors' samples.

The chain carries TRBV30 and TRBJ2-4; unclear D gene. Per germline, CDR1 GTSNPN and CDR2 SVGIG (reference sequence). Trimming left V 0 bases short and J 1 base short, with 7 bases between. This CDR3 region has 14 residues. CDR3 in amino acids: CAWSVPGAKNIQYF. In DNA, the CDR3 is TGTGCCTGGAGTGTACCGGGCGCCAAAAACATTCAGTACTTC.

The rearrangement links TRBV30 to TRBJ1-4; D gene uncertain. In germline, CDR1 is GTSNPN, CDR2 SVGIG (reference sequence). Trimming stripped 3 bases from V and 5 bases from J, with 4 bases between. CDR3 size: 11 residues. The chain's CDR3 is CAWSRNEKLFF. The CDR3 nucleotides read TGTGCCTGGAGCAGAAATGAAAAACTGTTTTTT.

The rearrangement links TRBV2 to TRBJ2-3, with 9 nucleotides matching TRBD2. The trim removed 8 bases at V and 4 bases at J, leaving 10 bases unmatched. CDR3 length: 15 amino acids. Germline V gene lookup returns CDR1 SNHLY and CDR2 FYNNEI. The CDR3 region has the DNA TGTGCCAGCCCCAGACTAGCGGTTTTGCCAGATACGCAGTATTTT. It specifies CASPRLAVLPDTQYF.

The chain combines TRBV10-1 with TRBJ2-4, with D possibly TRBD1 on 6 matching bases. Germline CDR1 is WNHNN and CDR2 is SYGVQD (reference sequence). This CDR3 is 15 amino acids long. Trimming pared 5 bases from V and 0 bases from J, leaving 11 bases between. In DNA form, the CDR3 reads TGCGCCAGCAGTAAGGACAGTTTAGCCAAAAACATTCAGTACTTC. Translated, it gives CASSKDSLAKNIQYF.

The chain employs TRBV14 and TRBJ1-1; D not certain. The V end lost 4 bases, the J end lost 1 base, and 19 bases lay between the germline ends. This CDR3 is 17 amino acids long. Germline V lookup: CDR1 SGHDN, CDR2 FVKESK. CDR3 sequence reads: CASSPGLQFGRNTEAFF. CDR3 coding DNA: TGTGCCAGCAGCCCTGGGCTACAGTTTGGAAGGAACACTGAAGCTTTCTTT.

The V gene is TRBV5-3, the J gene TRBJ1-5; tentatively, D is TRBD1 (6 bases). TRBV5-3 is given ORF status, its function remaining uncertain. The CDR3 extends over 15 amino acids. Trimming removed 3 bases at V and 3 bases at J, with 13 bases between. In nucleotides, the CDR3 is TGTGCCAGAAGCTCCTCAGGGGCACCCAATCAGCCCCAGCATTTT. Encoded protein: CARSSSGAPNQPQHF.

This chain joins TRBV18 and TRBJ1-1, with D perhaps matching TRBD1 (6 bases). The V gene's germline CDR1 is KGHSH and CDR2 LQKENI. The CDR3 runs 13 residues. V shed 3 bases and J shed 8 bases, with 13 bases lying between them. The CDR3 DNA reads TGTGCCAGCTCACCGGGGGGCAGACCCGAAGCTTTCTTT. This codes for CASSPGGRPEAFF. Drawing the rest from reference TRBV18 and TRBJ1-1, the complete variable domain is NAGVMQNPRHLVRRRGQEARLRCSPMKGHSHVYWYRQLPEEGLKFMVYLQKENIIDESGMPKERFSAEFPKEGPSILRIQQVVRGDSAAYFCASSPGGRPEAFFGQGTRLTVV.

This chain joins TRBV19 and TRBJ2-5; tentatively, D is TRBD2 (6 bases). The germline CDR1 and CDR2 sequences are LNHDA and SQIVND (reference sequence). V gave up 6 bases and J gave up 4 bases, with 18 bases separating them. This CDR3 is built from 15 residues. CDR3: CASRPRGGNRETQYF. The CDR3 coding sequence is TGTGCCAGTAGGCCGCGTGGCGGGAATCGAGAGACCCAGTACTTC.

V gene TRBV7-2 combines with J gene TRBJ1-3, with D unclear. V was shortened by 5 bases and J by 0 bases, with 14 bases between the two germline ends. This CDR3 spans 16 amino acids. Germline CDR1 SGHTA, CDR2 FQGNSA. For the CDR3, the DNA is TGTGCCAGCAGCCCGGGATTATTTGGCTCTGGAAACACCATATATTTT. Translated: CASSPGLFGSGNTIYF.